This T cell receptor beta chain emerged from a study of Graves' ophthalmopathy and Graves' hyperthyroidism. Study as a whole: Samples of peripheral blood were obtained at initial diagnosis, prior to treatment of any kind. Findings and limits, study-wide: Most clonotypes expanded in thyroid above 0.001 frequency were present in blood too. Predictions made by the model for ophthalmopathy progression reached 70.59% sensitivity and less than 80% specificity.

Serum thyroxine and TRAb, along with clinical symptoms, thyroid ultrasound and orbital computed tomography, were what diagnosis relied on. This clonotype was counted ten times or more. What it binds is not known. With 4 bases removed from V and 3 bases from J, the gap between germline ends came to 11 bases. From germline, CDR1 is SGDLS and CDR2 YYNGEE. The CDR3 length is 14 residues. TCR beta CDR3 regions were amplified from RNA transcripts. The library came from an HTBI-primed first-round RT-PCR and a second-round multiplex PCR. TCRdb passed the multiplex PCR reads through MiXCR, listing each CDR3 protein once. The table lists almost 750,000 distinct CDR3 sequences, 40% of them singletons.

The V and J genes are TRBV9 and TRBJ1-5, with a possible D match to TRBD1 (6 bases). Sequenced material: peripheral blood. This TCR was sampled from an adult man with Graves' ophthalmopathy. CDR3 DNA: TGTGCCAGCAGCCCCGGACAGCTCAATCAGCCCCAGCATTTT. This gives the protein CASSPGQLNQPQHF.